The entry that follows covers one TCR beta chain sequence. The antigen remains undetermined. Libraries were prepared by immunoSEQ multiplex PCR; TCRdb keeps only in-frame clonotypes and omits some of them. This table has around 50,000 clones, approximately 85% appearing once. The data belong to a study of PD-L1 blockade in urothelial cancer. Looking at the study overall: Earlier, patients had received 0 to 3 chemotherapy regimens. Study-wide findings and caveats: At 3 weeks on treatment, tumor-associated clones expanded more with durable benefit.

Indicated time point: peripheral blood 6 weeks after treatment start. This CDR3 contains 13 residues. Losses at the gene ends were 7 bases for V and 2 bases for J; bases not matched to a gene: 3. Germline V gene data show CDR1 as SQVTM and CDR2 as ANQGSEA. The sequence came from a man in his fifties or sixties with urothelial cancer. The sequencing here drew on PBMCs, taken around atezolizumab (anti-PD-L1) treatment. This rearrangement joins TRBV29-1 to TRBJ2-7, with 12 bases fitting TRBD1. The CDR3 sequence: CSGWDRGPYEQYF. CDR3 nucleotide sequence: TGCAGCGGCTGGGACAGGGGGCCCTACGAGCAGTACTTC.